This is a list of T cell receptor beta chains from one sample in a study of beta chain features in type 1 diabetes. Libraries were prepared by immunoSEQ multiplex PCR; TCRdb keeps only in-frame clonotypes and omits some of them. The table records about 190,000 clones, 7.5% to 8.5% of them present only once. Sequenced sample: central memory CD4+ T cells from blood. Receptors were obtained from a man younger than 35 with type 1 diabetes. The CDR3 runs from the conserved cysteine through the conserved F or W. The D gene is left open where the match is weak. The size entry is marked missing in some rows and otherwise reads once, few, many or a size class.

size: few; J: TRBJ2-6; D: TRBD1; V: TRBV5-4; DNA: TGTGCCAGCAGCGGACAGGTGGGCGCTGGGGCCAACGTCCTGACTTTC; CDR3: CASSGQVGAGANVLTF
size: few; J: TRBJ2-5; D: TRBD2; V: TRBV7-2; DNA: TGTGCCAGCAGCTTAGCGAGGCTAGCGGGAGGAAGGCAAGAGACCCAGTACTTC; CDR3: CASSLARLAGGRQETQYF
size: .; J: TRBJ2-6; D: .; V: TRBV7-2; DNA: TGTGCCAGCAGCTTACCCACGGGCTCTGGGGCCAACGTCCTGACTTTC; CDR3: CASSLPTGSGANVLTF
size: .; J: TRBJ1-6; D: .; V: TRBV10-3; DNA: TGTGCCATCAGTGTAGCGGGGCGCGGTGACTCACCCCTCCACTTT; CDR3: CAISVAGRGDSPLHF
size: few; J: TRBJ2-5; D: .; V: TRBV10-3; DNA: TGTGCCTCGCAACAGGGCGTCCAAGAGACCCAGTACTTC; CDR3: CASQQGVQETQYF
size: .; J: TRBJ2-2; D: TRBD2; V: TRBV2; DNA: TGTGCCAGCAGCGGATCTAGCGGGGGATACACCGGGGAGCTGTTTTTT; CDR3: CASSGSSGGYTGELFF
size: .; J: TRBJ2-5; D: .; V: TRBV18; DNA: TGTGCCAGCTCACCGGAGGGGGAGACCCAGTACTTC; CDR3: CASSPEGETQYF
size: few; J: TRBJ2-1; D: .; V: TRBV6-6; DNA: TGTGCCAGCTGCCTCGGGACATTGGAGCAGTTCTTC; CDR3: CASCLGTLEQFF
size: few; J: TRBJ1-5; D: .; V: TRBV9; DNA: TGTGCCAGCAGCGTAAGTCCAGGGAGGGGTCAGCCCCAGCATTTT; CDR3: CASSVSPGRGQPQHF
size: .; J: TRBJ2-7; D: .; V: TRBV15; DNA: TGTGCCACCAGCAGAGGGACGGGACTCTCCTACGAGCAGTACTTC; CDR3: CATSRGTGLSYEQYF
size: .; J: TRBJ2-7; D: TRBD2; V: TRBV28; DNA: TGTGCCAGCAGCCCTCCCGGACTAGTCAATGCCCCGTACTTC; CDR3: CASSPPGLVNAPYF
size: .; J: TRBJ1-2; D: TRBD1; V: TRBV30; DNA: TGTGCCTGGAGTGTAGGCCGGGGGACAGGTTCCACTAACTATGGCTACACCTTC; CDR3: CAWSVGRGTGSTNYGYTF
size: .; J: TRBJ2-2; D: TRBD1; V: TRBV7-8; DNA: TGTGCCAGCAGCTTAGAACAGGGGTCGTACACCGGGGAGCTGTTTTTT; CDR3: CASSLEQGSYTGELFF
size: few; J: TRBJ1-1; D: .; V: TRBV5-1; DNA: TGCGCCAGCAGCTTGGACCCGATGGGGGCTCGCGAAGCTTTCTTT; CDR3: CASSLDPMGAREAFF
size: .; J: TRBJ2-5; D: TRBD1; V: TRBV2; DNA: TGTGCCAGCAGTGAAGCGGCGAGGGGGCGAGAGACCCAGTACTTC; CDR3: CASSEAARGRETQYF
size: few; J: TRBJ2-7; D: TRBD1; V: TRBV11-2; DNA: TGTGCCAGCAGGCCGACCGGGACAGGAGCCTACGAGCAGTACTTC; CDR3: CASRPTGTGAYEQYF
size: few; J: TRBJ2-2; D: TRBD2; V: TRBV5-6; DNA: TGTGCCAGCAGCTTGTGGGCGGGAGGGACCGGGGAGCTGTTTTTT; CDR3: CASSLWAGGTGELFF
size: .; J: TRBJ2-5; D: .; V: TRBV21-1; DNA: TGTGCCAGCAGCAAAGCCCAACAGGCCTCCAAGGAGACCCAGTACTTC; CDR3: CASSKAQQASKETQYF